These 14 T cell receptor beta chains came from one sample sequenced in a study of regulatory T cells in long-lasting Graves disease. Time point meaning: newly diagnosed GD, antithyroid drugs for less than 3 months. The TCR library was made from RNA that had been extracted from PBMCs in TRIzol. Assembly of TCR beta libraries relied on iRepertoire HTBI primers together with Arm-PCR of CDR3 regions. MiXCR was run by TCRdb on the multiplex PCR reads, yielding one entry per CDR3 protein. The table lists some 370,000 distinct CDR3 sequences, roughly 12% of them singletons. The sample also formed part of further work on T cells in Graves' hyperthyroidism and ophthalmopathy.

The source was peripheral blood mononuclear cells (PBMCs), collected at new diagnosis, from a patient treated with antithyroid drugs. All receptors derive from a woman under 30 with Graves disease.

V gene TRBV5-1 combines with J gene TRBJ1-4; D not certain. The germline V gene has CDR1 SGHRS and CDR2 YFSETQ. Between the trimmed V and J ends, which lost 1 base and 6 bases, there was a span of 16 bases. The CDR3 runs 16 residues. The CDR3 bases are TGCGCCAGCAGCTTGAGACTTCGGAGTGGTCATGAAAAACTGTTTTTT. Protein product: CASSLRLRSGHEKLFF.

This clonotype has a count of ten or more. The chain employs TRBV5-4 and TRBJ2-5; D could derive from TRBD1 or TRBD2 (5 bases each). Germline V lookup: CDR1 SGHNT, CDR2 YYREEE (reference sequence). CDR3 length: 14 amino acids. Between the trimmed V and J ends, which lost 4 bases and 4 bases, there was a span of 14 bases. The CDR3 loop reads CASSEGTLPETQYF. The DNA of the CDR3 is TGTGCCAGCAGCGAAGGGACCCTGCCAGAGACCCAGTACTTC.

This clonotype has ten or more counts. The chain combines TRBV12-5 with TRBJ2-3, with 9 bases that match TRBD2. This CDR3 has 15 amino acids. The junction had 0 bases not matched to a gene; V was cut back by 2 bases and J by 0 bases. Germline V gene sequence: CDR1 LGHNT, CDR2 FRNRAP. CDR3: CASGLLAGSTDTQYF. DNA for the CDR3: TGTGCTAGTGGTTTGCTAGCGGGGAGCACAGATACGCAGTATTTT.

The chain recombines TRBV7-9 with TRBJ1-2; TRBD1 matches at 9 bases. V was clipped by 4 bases and J by 3 bases; unmatched bases: 3. This CDR3 region has 14 residues. CDR1 SEHNR and CDR2 FQNEAQ come from the germline V gene (reference sequence). Here the CDR3 DNA reads TGTGCCAGCAGCTCCGGGACAGGGCACTATGGCTACACCTTC. Residues: CASSSGTGHYGYTF.

In regard to this clonotype: A junction end diverges from the germline sequence, so it may reflect a read error. This chain uses TRBV18 with TRBJ1-1; D is possibly TRBD1 (6 bases). CDR3 length: 17 residues. The germline CDR1 and CDR2 sequences are KGHSH and LQKENI. CDR3 nucleotides: TGTGCCGGCTCACCGGGCGAAAGCCAGGGGTCGAACACTGAAGCTTTCTTT. It encodes CAGSPGESQGSNTEAFF.

The chain recombines TRBV5-1 with TRBJ2-7; the D is unclear. V lost 5 bases and J lost 3, with 12 bases in between. The CDR3 consists of 13 residues. Germline-derived CDR1 and CDR2 are SGHRS and YFSETQ. The CDR3 reads CASSLDPDYEQYF. The CDR3, as DNA: TGCGCCAGCAGTCTGGACCCCGACTACGAGCAGTACTTC.

The genes are TRBV9 and TRBJ2-1, with 8 bases aligning to TRBD2. This CDR3 is built from 17 residues. Germline CDR1 is SGDLS and CDR2 is YYNGEE. The V segment lost 0 bases and the J segment 10 bases; nucleotides outside the gene matches: 15. The CDR3: CASSVDPGLAGVREQFF. In nucleotides, the CDR3 is TGTGCCAGCAGCGTAGACCCTGGACTAGCAGGAGTGAGGGAGCAGTTCTTC.

This clonotype showed up many times. This chain uses TRBV20-1 with TRBJ2-5, with 7 bases matching TRBD2. Germline V gene data show CDR1 as DFQATT and CDR2 as SNEGSKA (reference sequence). The trim removed 0 bases at V and 9 bases at J, leaving 10 bases unmatched. The length of the CDR3 is 14 residues. The CDR3 spells CSAREPAGFGAQYF. For the CDR3, the DNA is TGCAGTGCTAGAGAGCCAGCGGGGTTCGGGGCCCAGTACTTC.

This clonotype was detected only once. A read error may be the cause here, since a much bigger clone is one base away. Since the CDR3 does not end with the conserved phenylalanine or tryptophan, this likely comes from a read error. The chain employs TRBV28 and TRBJ2-7; D is unresolved. Germline loops: CDR1 MDHEN, CDR2 SYDVKM. The CDR3 runs 15 residues. V was cut by 4 bases and J by 0 bases, with 13 bases left in between. The CDR3 DNA is TGTGCCAGCAGTTCACCTTCGACAATCTCCTACGAGCAGTACCTC. Translated: CASSSPSTISYEQYL.

There are many counts of this clonotype. The rearrangement links TRBV28 to TRBJ2-6; perhaps TRBD1 as D (5 bases). Trimming shortened V by 5 bases and J by 2 bases, and 19 bases separated the two germline ends. Germline V gene data show CDR1 as MDHEN and CDR2 as SYDVKM. The CDR3 is 18 residues long. The chain's CDR3 is CASSPLVGRLAGANVLTF. In DNA, the CDR3 is TGTGCCAGCAGTCCCCTGGTGGGGCGCCTAGCTGGGGCCAACGTCCTGACTTTC.

This clonotype was observed at least ten times. This chain connects TRBV27 to TRBJ1-1; no firm D call. V was clipped by 8 bases and J by 2 bases, with 15 bases between them. The germline CDR1 and CDR2 sequences are MNHEY and SMNVEV (reference sequence). This CDR3 is 14 amino acids long. The CDR3 DNA reads TGTGCCAGCTCACCCGGAGAGTTCAACACTGAAGCTTTCTTT. It specifies CASSPGEFNTEAFF.

Here the CDR3 reads CASSPTGANYGYTF. CDR3 nucleotides: TGTGCCAGCAGTCCCACAGGGGCTAACTATGGCTACACCTTC. The chain uses TRBV27 and TRBJ1-2, with 7 bases lining up with TRBD1. CDR1 and CDR2 (germline): MNHEY, SMNVEV (reference sequence). This CDR3 is built from 14 residues. V dropped 5 bases and J dropped 0; count of bases not matched to a gene: 3.

The rearrangement links TRBV19 to TRBJ1-4, with TRBD1 matching 7 bases. The germline V gene has CDR1 LNHDA and CDR2 SQIVND (reference sequence). The CDR3 totals 14 residues. V was pared by 7 bases and J by 8 bases, with 10 bases of the junction left unmatched. CDR3 sequence: CASTGTARREKLFF. CDR3 sequence (DNA): TGTGCCAGTACCGGGACAGCCCGAAGGGAAAAACTGTTTTTT.

The V gene is TRBV5-1, the J gene TRBJ1-1, with D perhaps TRBD1 (5 bases). CDR1 SGHRS and CDR2 YFSETQ come from the germline V gene. V was trimmed by 3 bases and J by 0 bases, leaving 21 bases between them. This CDR3 has 18 residues. CDR3 residues: CASSSGGGALAMNTEAFF. DNA for the CDR3: TGCGCCAGCAGCTCCGGCGGAGGGGCCCTAGCAATGAACACTGAAGCTTTCTTT.